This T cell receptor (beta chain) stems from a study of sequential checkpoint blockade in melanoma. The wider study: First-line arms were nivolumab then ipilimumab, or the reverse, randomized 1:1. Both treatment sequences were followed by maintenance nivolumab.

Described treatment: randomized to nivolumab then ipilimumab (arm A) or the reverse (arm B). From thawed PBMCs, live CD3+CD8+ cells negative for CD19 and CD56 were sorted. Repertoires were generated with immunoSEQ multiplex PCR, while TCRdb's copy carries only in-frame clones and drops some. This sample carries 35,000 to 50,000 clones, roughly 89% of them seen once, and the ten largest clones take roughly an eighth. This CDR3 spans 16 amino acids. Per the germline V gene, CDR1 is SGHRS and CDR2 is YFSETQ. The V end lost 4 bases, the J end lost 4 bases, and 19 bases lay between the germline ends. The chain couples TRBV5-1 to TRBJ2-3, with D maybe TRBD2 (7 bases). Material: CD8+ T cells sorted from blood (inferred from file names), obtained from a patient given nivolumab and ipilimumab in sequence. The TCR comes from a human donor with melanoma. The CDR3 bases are TGCGCCAGCAGCCCTCTTAGAGGGGGGGCACCAGATACGCAGTATTTT. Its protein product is CASSPLRGGAPDTQYF.